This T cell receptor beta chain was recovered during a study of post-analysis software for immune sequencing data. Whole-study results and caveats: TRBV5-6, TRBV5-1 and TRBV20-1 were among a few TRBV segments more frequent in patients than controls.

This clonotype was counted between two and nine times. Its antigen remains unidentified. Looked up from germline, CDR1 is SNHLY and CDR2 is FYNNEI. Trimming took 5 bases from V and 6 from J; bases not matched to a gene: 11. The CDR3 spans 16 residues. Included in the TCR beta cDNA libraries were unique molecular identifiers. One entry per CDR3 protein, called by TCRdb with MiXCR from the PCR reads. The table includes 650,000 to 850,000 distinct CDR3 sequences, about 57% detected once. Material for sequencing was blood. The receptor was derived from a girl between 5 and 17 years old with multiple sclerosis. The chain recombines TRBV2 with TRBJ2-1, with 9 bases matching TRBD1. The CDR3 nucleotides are TGTGCCAGCAGTCCGACCGGGACAGGGCCGAGCAATGAGCAGTTCTTC. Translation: CASSPTGTGPSNEQFF. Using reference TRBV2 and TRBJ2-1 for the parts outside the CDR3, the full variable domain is EPEVTQTPSHQVTQMGQEVILRCVPISNHLYFYWYRQILGQKVEFLVSFYNNEISEKSEIFDDQFSVERPDGSNFTLKIRSTKLEDSAMYFCASSPTGTGPSNEQFFGPGTRLTVL.